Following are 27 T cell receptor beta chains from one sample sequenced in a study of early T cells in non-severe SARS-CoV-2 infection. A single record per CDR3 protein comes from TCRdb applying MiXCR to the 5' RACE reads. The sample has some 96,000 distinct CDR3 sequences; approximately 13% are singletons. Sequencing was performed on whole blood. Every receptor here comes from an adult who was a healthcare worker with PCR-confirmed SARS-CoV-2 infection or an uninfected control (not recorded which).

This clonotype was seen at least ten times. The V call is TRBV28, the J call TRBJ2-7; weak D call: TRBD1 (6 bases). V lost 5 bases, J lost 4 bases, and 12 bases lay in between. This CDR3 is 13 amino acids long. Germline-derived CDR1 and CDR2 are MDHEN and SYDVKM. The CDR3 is CASSPGTPYEQYF. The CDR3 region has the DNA TGTGCCAGCAGTCCCGGGACACCTTACGAGCAGTACTTC.

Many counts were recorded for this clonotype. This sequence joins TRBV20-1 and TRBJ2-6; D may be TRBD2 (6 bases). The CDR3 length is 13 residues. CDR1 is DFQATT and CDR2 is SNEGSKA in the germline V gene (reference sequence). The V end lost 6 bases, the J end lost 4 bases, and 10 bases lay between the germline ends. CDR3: CSARDLGANVLTF. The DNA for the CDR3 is TGCAGTGCCCGGGACTTAGGGGCCAACGTCCTGACTTTC.

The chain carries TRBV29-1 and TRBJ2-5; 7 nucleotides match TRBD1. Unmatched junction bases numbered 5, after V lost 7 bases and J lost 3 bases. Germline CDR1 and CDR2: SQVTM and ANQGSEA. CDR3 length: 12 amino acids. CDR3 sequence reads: CSGRQGEETQYF. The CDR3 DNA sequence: TGCAGCGGTCGACAGGGAGAAGAGACCCAGTACTTC.

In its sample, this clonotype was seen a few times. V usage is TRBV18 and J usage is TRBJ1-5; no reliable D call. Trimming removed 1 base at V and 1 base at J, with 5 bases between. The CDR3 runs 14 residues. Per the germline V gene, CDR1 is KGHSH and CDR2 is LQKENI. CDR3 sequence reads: CASSPQGSNQPQHF. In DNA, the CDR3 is TGTGCCAGCTCACCACAGGGAAGCAATCAGCCCCAGCATTTT.

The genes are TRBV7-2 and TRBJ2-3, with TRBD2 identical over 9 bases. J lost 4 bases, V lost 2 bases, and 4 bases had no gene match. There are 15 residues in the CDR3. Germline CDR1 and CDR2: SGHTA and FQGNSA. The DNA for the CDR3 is TGTGCCAGCAGCTTACCCGCGGGGGGGCCAGATACGCAGTATTTT. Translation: CASSLPAGGPDTQYF.

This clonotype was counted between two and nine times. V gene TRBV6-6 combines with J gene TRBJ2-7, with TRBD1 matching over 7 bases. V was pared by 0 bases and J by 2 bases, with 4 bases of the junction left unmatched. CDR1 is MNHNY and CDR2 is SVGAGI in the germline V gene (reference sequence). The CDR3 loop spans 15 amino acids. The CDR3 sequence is CASSYSSGGTYEQYF. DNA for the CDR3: TGTGCCAGCAGTTACTCCTCAGGGGGAACCTACGAGCAGTACTTC.

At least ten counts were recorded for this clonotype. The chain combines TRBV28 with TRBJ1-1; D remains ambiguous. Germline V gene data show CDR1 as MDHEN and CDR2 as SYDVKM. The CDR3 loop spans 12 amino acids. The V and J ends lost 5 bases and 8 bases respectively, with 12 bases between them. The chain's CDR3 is CASSPNQGEAFF. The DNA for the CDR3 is TGTGCCAGCAGTCCTAACCAAGGGGAAGCTTTCTTT.

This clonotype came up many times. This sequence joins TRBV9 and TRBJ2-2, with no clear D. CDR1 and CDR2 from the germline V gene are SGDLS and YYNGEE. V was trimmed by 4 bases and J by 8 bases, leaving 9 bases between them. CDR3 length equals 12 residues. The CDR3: CASSKSTGELFF. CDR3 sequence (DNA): TGTGCCAGCAGCAAAAGTACGGGGGAGCTGTTTTTT. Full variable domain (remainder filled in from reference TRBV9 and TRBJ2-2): DSGVTQTPKHLITATGQRVTLRCSPRSGDLSVYWYQQSLDQGLQFLIQYYNGEERAKGNILERFSAQQFPDLHSELNLSSLELGDSALYFCASSKSTGELFFGEGSRLTVL.

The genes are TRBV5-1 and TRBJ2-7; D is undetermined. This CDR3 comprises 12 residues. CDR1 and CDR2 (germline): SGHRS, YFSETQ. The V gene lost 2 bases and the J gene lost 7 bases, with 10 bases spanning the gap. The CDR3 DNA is TGCGCCAGCAGCTTAGTAGGCTGGGAGCAGTACTTC. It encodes CASSLVGWEQYF.

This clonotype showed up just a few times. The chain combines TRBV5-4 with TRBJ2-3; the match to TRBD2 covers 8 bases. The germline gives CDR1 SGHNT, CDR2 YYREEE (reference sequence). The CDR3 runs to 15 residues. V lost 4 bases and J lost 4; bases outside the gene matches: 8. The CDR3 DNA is TGTGCCAGCAGCCCCGGGGGGGCCTTGGCAGATACGCAGTATTTT. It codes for CASSPGGALADTQYF.

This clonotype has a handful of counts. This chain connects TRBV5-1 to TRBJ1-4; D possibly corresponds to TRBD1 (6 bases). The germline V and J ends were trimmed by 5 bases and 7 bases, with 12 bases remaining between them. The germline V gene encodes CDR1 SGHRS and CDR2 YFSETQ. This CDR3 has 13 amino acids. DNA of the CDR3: TGCGCCAGCAGGCGACAGGTCGGTGAAAAACTGTTTTTT. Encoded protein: CASRRQVGEKLFF. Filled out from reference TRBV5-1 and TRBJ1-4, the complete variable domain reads KAGVTQTPRYLIKTRGQQVTLSCSPISGHRSVSWYQQTPGQGLQFLFEYFSETQRNKGNFPGRFSGRQFSNSRSEMNVSTLELGDSALYLCASRRQVGEKLFFGSGTQLSVL.

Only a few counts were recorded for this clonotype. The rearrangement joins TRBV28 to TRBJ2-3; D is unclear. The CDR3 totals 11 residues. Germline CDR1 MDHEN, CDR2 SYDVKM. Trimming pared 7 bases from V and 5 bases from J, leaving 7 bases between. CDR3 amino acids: CASTLEDTQYF. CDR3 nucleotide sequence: TGTGCCAGCACCCTGGAAGATACGCAGTATTTT.

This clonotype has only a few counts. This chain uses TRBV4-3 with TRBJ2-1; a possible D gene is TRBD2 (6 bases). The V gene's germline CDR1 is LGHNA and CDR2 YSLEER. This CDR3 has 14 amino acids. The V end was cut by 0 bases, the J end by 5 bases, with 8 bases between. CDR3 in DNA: TGCGCCAGCAGCCAAGAGGGGGGTAACAATGAGCAGTTCTTC. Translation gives CASSQEGGNNEQFF.

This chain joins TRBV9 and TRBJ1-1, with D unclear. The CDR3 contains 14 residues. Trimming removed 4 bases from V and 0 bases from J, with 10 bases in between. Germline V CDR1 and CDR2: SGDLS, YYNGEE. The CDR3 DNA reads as TGTGCCAGCAGCCCACGGACGGTGAACACTGAAGCTTTCTTT. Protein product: CASSPRTVNTEAFF.

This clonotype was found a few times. The CDR3 nucleotides are TGCAGTGCTATTCGAGGGGGCCAATACAATGAGCAGTTCTTC. It is translated as CSAIRGGQYNEQFF. This chain joins TRBV20-1 and TRBJ2-1; TRBD1 agrees at 7 bases. Germline V gene sequence: CDR1 DFQATT, CDR2 SNEGSKA (reference sequence). The V and J ends lost 4 bases and 4 bases, in that order; junction bases with no gene match: 7. The CDR3 is 14 amino acids.

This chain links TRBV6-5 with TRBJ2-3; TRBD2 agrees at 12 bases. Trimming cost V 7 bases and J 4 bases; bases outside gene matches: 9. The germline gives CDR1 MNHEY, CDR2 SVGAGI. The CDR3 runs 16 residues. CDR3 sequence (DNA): TGTGCCAGCACGTCTCTAGCGGGGGGGCCCGCAGATACGCAGTATTTT. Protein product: CASTSLAGGPADTQYF.

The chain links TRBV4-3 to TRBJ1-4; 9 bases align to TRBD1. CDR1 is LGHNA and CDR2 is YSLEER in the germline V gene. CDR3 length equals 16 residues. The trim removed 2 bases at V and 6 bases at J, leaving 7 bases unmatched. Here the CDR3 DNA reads TGCGCCAGCAGCCAAATAACAGGGGGCGTTGATGAAAAACTGTTTTTT. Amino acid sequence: CASSQITGGVDEKLFF.

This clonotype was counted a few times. In nucleotides, the CDR3 is TGTGCCAGCTCACCCCGGGACGGGCCCCGACATCGGGGGCAGTATTTT. It encodes CASSPRDGPRHRGQYF. The V and J genes are TRBV18 and TRBJ2-3; D could derive from TRBD1 or TRBD2 (5 bases each). The germline V gene encodes CDR1 KGHSH and CDR2 LQKENI. With 3 bases removed from V and 11 bases from J, the gap between germline ends came to 24 bases. This CDR3 is 16 amino acids long.

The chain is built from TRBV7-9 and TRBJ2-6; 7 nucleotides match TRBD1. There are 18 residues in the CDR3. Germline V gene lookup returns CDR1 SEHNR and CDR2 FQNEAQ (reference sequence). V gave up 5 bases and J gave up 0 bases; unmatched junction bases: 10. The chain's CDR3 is CASSPPPGGHSGANVLTF. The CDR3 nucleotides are TGTGCCAGCAGCCCCCCCCCAGGGGGTCACTCTGGGGCCAACGTCCTGACTTTC.

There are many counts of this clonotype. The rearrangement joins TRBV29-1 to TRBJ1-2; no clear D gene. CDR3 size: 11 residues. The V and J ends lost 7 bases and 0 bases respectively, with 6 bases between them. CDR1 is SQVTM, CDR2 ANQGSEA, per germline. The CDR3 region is CSAVSNYGYTF. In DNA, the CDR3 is TGCAGCGCGGTTTCTAACTATGGCTACACCTTC.

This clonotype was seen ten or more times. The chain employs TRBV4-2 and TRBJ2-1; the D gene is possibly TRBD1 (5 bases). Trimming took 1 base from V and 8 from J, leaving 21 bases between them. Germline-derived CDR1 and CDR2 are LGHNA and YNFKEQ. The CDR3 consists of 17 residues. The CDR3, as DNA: TGTGCCAGCAGCCAAGTATCTGTGGGGCTCTCCCCCCATGAGCAGTTCTTC. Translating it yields CASSQVSVGLSPHEQFF.

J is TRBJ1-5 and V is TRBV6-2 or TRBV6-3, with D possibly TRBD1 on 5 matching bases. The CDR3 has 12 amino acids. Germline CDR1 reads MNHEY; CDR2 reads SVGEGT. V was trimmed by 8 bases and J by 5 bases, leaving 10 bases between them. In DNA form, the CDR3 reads TGTGCCAGCCGTGGGACGGATCAGCCCCAGCATTTT. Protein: CASRGTDQPQHF.

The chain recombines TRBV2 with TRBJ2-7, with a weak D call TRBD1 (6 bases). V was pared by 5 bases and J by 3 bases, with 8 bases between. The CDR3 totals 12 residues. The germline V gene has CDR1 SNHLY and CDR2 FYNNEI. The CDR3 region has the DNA TGTGCCAGCAGTTGGACAGTCTACGAGCAGTACTTC. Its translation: CASSWTVYEQYF.

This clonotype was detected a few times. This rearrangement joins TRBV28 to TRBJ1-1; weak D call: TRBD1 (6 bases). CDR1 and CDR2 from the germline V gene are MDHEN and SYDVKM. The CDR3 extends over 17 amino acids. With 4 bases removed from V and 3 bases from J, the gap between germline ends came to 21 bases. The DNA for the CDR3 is TGTGCCAGCAGTTACCCCCTGGGACAAACCGGCGACACTGAAGCTTTCTTT. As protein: CASSYPLGQTGDTEAFF.

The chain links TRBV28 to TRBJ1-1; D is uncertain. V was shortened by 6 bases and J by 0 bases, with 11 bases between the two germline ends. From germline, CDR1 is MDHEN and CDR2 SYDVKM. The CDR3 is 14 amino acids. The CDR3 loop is CASSSHRLNTEAFF. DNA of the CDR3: TGTGCCAGCAGCTCCCACCGATTGAACACTGAAGCTTTCTTT.

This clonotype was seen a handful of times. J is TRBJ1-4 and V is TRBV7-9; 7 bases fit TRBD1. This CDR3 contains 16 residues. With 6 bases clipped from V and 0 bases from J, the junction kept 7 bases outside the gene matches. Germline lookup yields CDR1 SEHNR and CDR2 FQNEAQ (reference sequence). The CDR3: CASSPTGASTNEKLFF. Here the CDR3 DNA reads TGTGCCAGCAGTCCTACAGGGGCTTCAACTAATGAAAAACTGTTTTTT.

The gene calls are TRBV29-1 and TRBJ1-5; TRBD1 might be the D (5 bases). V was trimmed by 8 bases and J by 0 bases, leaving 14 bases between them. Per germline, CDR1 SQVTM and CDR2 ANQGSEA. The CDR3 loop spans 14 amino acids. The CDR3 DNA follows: TGCAGCCTCCCGCCGGGGGGTAGCAATCAGCCCCAGCATTTT. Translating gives CSLPPGGSNQPQHF.